A selection of T cell receptor beta chains follows, all from one sample in a study of technical replicates of blood from a handful of donors. Method: immunoSEQ multiplex PCR; TCRdb's copy keeps in-frame clones and lacks some. This sample has around 50,000 clones, with about 96% found just once. The sequenced sample was T cells isolated from PBMCs. These receptors came from a human donor in good health. Each CDR3 is given with its conserved first and last residue. The D gene is left open where the match is weak. Expanded clones are given a class, and other clones once, few, many or no size at all.

CDR3nt | CDR3aa | j_gene | d_gene | v_gene | abundance
TGTGCCAGCAGCCCCAAGGGGTACACTGAAGCTTTCTTT | CASSPKGYTEAFF | TRBJ1-1 | . | TRBV9 | once
TGTGCCAGCAGCTTGGGGACAGGCGGGGAAAAACTGTTTTTT | CASSLGTGGEKLFF | TRBJ1-4 | TRBD1 | TRBV5-5 | .
TGTGCCAGCAGTATATCACTAAACAAATACGAGCAGTACTTC | CASSISLNKYEQYF | TRBJ2-7 | . | TRBV6-1 | once
TGTGCCAGCAGCCAACGGGGACCGGGACAGGGCAATGAGCAGTTCTTC | CASSQRGPGQGNEQFF | TRBJ2-1 | TRBD1 | TRBV14 | .
TGTGCCAGCAGCTTCGGGGGGACCGACCATGAGCAGTTCTTC | CASSFGGTDHEQFF | TRBJ2-1 | TRBD2 | TRBV11-2 | .
TGTGCCAGCAGCCGAGGGGAGGCAGGGAACAATGAGCAGTTCTTC | CASSRGEAGNNEQFF | TRBJ2-1 | . | TRBV7-6 | .
TGTGCCAGCAGTTACGGGACAGGGTTCCTCGAGCAGTACTTC | CASSYGTGFLEQYF | TRBJ2-7 | TRBD1 | TRBV11-2 | .
TGCAGCGTTAAATCGACTAGCGGTTACGAGCAGTACTTC | CSVKSTSGYEQYF | TRBJ2-7 | TRBD2 | TRBV29-1 | .
TGTGCCTGGGGGAGATGGCGGGACAGGGGTACCGGGGAGCTGTTTTTT | CAWGRWRDRGTGELFF | TRBJ2-2 | TRBD1 | TRBV30 | .
TGTGCCAGCTCACCACAAAACGTAGAGGGCACTGAAGCTTTCTTT | CASSPQNVEGTEAFF | TRBJ1-1 | . | TRBV18 | .
TGTGCCAGCACCCCGACTAGCCAGGGGCTCTACGAGCAGTACTTC | CASTPTSQGLYEQYF | TRBJ2-7 | . | TRBV6-6 | .
TGTGCCAGCAGCGCCGGACTAGCGGGAGCCTACGAGCAGTACTTC | CASSAGLAGAYEQYF | TRBJ2-7 | TRBD2 | TRBV5-4 | .
TGTGCCAGTAGTCTAGGGCCCTCCTACGAGCAGTACTTC | CASSLGPSYEQYF | TRBJ2-7 | . | TRBV19 | .
TGTGCCAGCAGCGGAGGGAGTACTGAAGCTTTCTTT | CASSGGSTEAFF | TRBJ1-1 | . | TRBV9 | once
TGTGCCAGCACCATGAACACTGAAGCTTTCTTT | CASTMNTEAFF | TRBJ1-1 | . | TRBV5-4 | few
TGTGCCAGCAGTGAAGGTACAGACAACTATGGCTACACCTTC | CASSEGTDNYGYTF | TRBJ1-2 | . | TRBV6-1 | .